The entry below gives a single T cell receptor (beta chain) sequence along with its context. The specificity of this receptor is unknown. At one of its ends the junction is not consistent with the germline gene, which may arise from a read error. These data are taken from a study of blood T cells in healthy people across ages (dated by TCRdb to about 2015). In the study overall: In model experiments, template switching captured roughly one uniquely barcoded TCR beta cDNA molecule for every two T cells. Age-related changes in TCR beta repertoire diversity were measured in the study by deep sequencing normalized with unique cDNA molecular identifiers. The donors were divided into four age groups: young (average around 15 years), middle-aged (approximately 41), aged (roughly 60) and long-lived (roughly 82). To avoid experimental bias, donors of different ages were spread randomly across the sequencing lanes. The study analyzed two additional independent replicas of 1 million unique cDNA reads from the same blood draw for two donors, one aged 18 to 29 and one aged 80 or older.

The library was prepared using 5' RACE. The listed sequencing device is Illumina HiSeq 2500. A second roughly 6 to 12 cycle PCR used a sample-barcoded 5' primer and a J-beta primer mix. Each TCR beta cDNA molecule received a unique molecular identifier from a template-switch 5' adaptor carrying 12 random nucleotides. Each sample yielded at least 2.5 million CDR3-containing paired-end reads. First-strand cDNA synthesis was performed from all RNA using the Mint cDNA synthesis kit, with priming by a TRBC-specific oligonucleotide. Following uracil-DNA glycosylase treatment, all cDNA underwent a first 18-cycle PCR with the universal primers M1SS and BC2_uni_R. The authors' pipeline ran thus. Normalization of each sample was performed by random selection of 1 million high-quality reads, each carrying a distinct molecular identifier. Reads sharing molecular identifiers were discarded rather than binned into consensus sequences. MiTCR, set to a Q25 quality threshold and the strictest error-elimination algorithm, was used for CDR3 identification, clonotype clustering and error correction. Lower-bound total TCR beta diversity was estimated with a nonparametric unseen species model using Euler transformation. The raw public data were reprocessed by TCRdb itself: fastp quality trimming at Q25, MiXCR clonotype calling, in-frame beta chains only. All rows with the same CDR3 protein become a single entry with the most common DNA and genes. TCRdb, rather than the study authors, made the V and J calls. This sample comprises 850,000 to 950,000 distinct CDR3 sequences, about 30% of them detected only once. The ten largest make up 15% to 20% of the sample.

Beyond this particular receptor, the publication reports: Because profiling used bulk unsorted PBMCs, naive and antigen-experienced compartments could not be compared conclusively. Total diversity estimates from one million sequenced T cells were considered lower bounds and underestimates. Observed TCR beta diversity per million T cells fell roughly linearly with age, and a significant reduction was already apparent by age about 38. The long-lived group showed more naive CD4+ T cells, fewer expanded clones and increased TCR diversity than the aged group, suggesting age selection. Because donor CMV infection status was unknown, age-related changes in expanded clonotypes were potentially confounded. Observed TCR beta diversity correlated strongly with the percentage of naive T cells measured by flow cytometry.

CDR1 and CDR2, looked up from the germline V gene, are KGHSY and FQNENV. The CDR3 contains 16 residues, cysteine and phenylalanine counted. Kept here is only the CDR3 DNA, which spans 48 bases and is read in frame from base 1. Systemically healthy Caucasian individuals from Russia, over 30 in total and aged about 6 to 95 years, were included as donors. Each donor gave ten milliliters of peripheral blood, collected into EDTA-treated Vacutainer tubes. Ficoll-Paque density-gradient centrifugation was used to isolate PBMCs, with at least 7 million obtained per sample. Trizol reagent was used to extract total RNA from the PBMCs, yielding at least 6 micrograms per sample. For every donor, flow cytometry on a PBMC aliquot measured the percentage of naive CD45RAhigh/CD27high T cells.

What was sequenced was blood. The sequence joins TRBV16 to TRBJ2-3, with 7 junctional bases fitting TRBD1. The clonotype originates from an elderly woman in good health. The CDR3 sequence is CASGQSTGVSTDTQYF. In nucleotide form, the sequence is TGTGCCAGCGGCCAATCCACAGGGGTTAGCACAGATACGCAGTATTTT.